This section outlines one T cell receptor (beta chain) sequence together with its context. PCR was performed using 60 Vbeta and 13 Jbeta primers. Clones were sequenced by immunoSEQ multiplex PCR, and TCRdb holds only the in-frame ones, with some missing. The sample has tens of thousands of clones; more than 60% are singletons. V was cut by 5 bases and J by 2 bases, with 9 bases left in between. The V gene's germline CDR1 is MNHNY and CDR2 SVGAGI (reference sequence). This CDR3 region has 14 residues. This entry belongs to a study of cytomegalovirus exposure and HLA in healthy donors. The TCR originated in a male donor in good health and CMV-seropositive. The V call is TRBV6-6, the J call TRBJ2-2, with D unclear. Sequencing was carried out using PBMCs. CDR3 DNA sequence: TGTGCCAGCAGTCAACAGAGAAACACCGGGGAGCTGTTTTTT. It codes for CASSQQRNTGELFF.